This T cell receptor (beta chain) comes out of a study of cytomegalovirus exposure and HLA in healthy donors. Repertoires were generated with immunoSEQ multiplex PCR, while TCRdb's copy carries only in-frame clones and drops some. The data hold about 360,000 clones, with about nine tenths observed a single time. Germline V lookup: CDR1 SGHRS, CDR2 YFSETQ. This CDR3 comprises 21 residues. The V end was cut by 2 bases, the J end by 0 bases, with 24 bases between. Sequenced: PBMCs. The V and J genes are TRBV5-1 and TRBJ2-6; D might be TRBD2 (5 bases). This clonotype was obtained from a woman under 30 in good health and CMV-seronegative. CDR3 protein: CASSFWGRGSRESSGANVLTF. Here the CDR3 DNA reads TGCGCCAGCAGCTTTTGGGGTCGCGGGTCCCGAGAGAGCTCTGGGGCCAACGTCCTGACTTTC.